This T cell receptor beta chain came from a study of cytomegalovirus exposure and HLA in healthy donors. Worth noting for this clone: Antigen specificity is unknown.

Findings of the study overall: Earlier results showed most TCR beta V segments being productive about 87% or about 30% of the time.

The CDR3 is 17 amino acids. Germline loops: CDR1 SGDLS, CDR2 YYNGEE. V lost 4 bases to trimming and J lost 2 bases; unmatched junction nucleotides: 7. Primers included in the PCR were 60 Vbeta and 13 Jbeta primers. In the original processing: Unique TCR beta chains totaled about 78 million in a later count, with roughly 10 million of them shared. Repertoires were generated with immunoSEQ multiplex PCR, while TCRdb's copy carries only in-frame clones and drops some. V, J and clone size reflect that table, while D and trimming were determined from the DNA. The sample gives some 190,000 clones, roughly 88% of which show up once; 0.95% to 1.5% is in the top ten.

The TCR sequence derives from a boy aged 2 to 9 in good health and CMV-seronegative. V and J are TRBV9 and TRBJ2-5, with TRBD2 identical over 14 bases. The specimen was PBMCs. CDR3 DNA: TGTGCCAGCAGCCCGCAAAGACTAGCGGGGGGGCAAGAGACCCAGTACTTC. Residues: CASSPQRLAGGQETQYF.